Here is one T cell receptor (beta chain) with its context. The entry originates in a study of cytomegalovirus exposure and HLA in healthy donors. The CDR3 length is 16 residues. Germline values: CDR1 SGHDT, CDR2 YYEEEE. Trimming left V 0 bases short and J 6 bases short, with 19 bases between. PCR involved 60 Vbeta and 13 Jbeta primers. Measured with immunoSEQ multiplex PCR; TCRdb has only the in-frame clones, and not every one. This repertoire shows 150,000 to 200,000 clones, approximately 80% found once; its top ten account for roughly 9.3%. Sequenced sample: PBMCs. The receptor comes from a man younger than 30 in good health and CMV-seropositive. This chain connects TRBV5-6 to TRBJ2-7; D might be TRBD2 (6 bases). The CDR3, as DNA: TGTGCCAGCAGCTTGGTAGGGCCAGGAGGGCCTTCCGAGCAGTACTTC. Its protein is CASSLVGPGGPSEQYF. Full variable domain (missing parts from reference TRBV5-6 and TRBJ2-7): DAGVTQSPTHLIKTRGQQVTLRCSPKSGHDTVSWYQQALGQGPQFIFQYYEEEERQRGNFPDRFSGHQFPNYSSELNVNALLLGDSALYLCASSLVGPGGPSEQYFGPGTRLTVT.